This T cell receptor (beta chain) derives from a study of blood T cell repertoires in COVID-19. This clone has only one observation. The CDR3 runs 14 residues. Germline CDR1 and CDR2: SEHNR and FQNEAQ (reference sequence). V lost 5 bases, J lost 2 bases, and 12 bases lay in between. Only in-frame clones appear in the TCRdb table, and some are missing; sequencing was by immunoSEQ multiplex PCR. The data show 490,000 or so clones, around 87% seen once. Sequenced sample: PBMCs or T cells enriched from blood (not recorded which). The chain employs TRBV7-9 and TRBJ1-1; D unclear. The clonotype originates from a woman aged 40 to 49 who had recovered from COVID-19. The CDR3 DNA follows: TGTGCCAGCAGCCCCGGAGGAGTAAACACTGAAGCTTTCTTT. It codes for CASSPGGVNTEAFF.